This passage covers 17 T cell receptor beta chains from one sample sequenced in a study of CD8 T cells in Susac syndrome. Reverse transcription of 0.5 to 1 ug RNA was performed with random hexamers. TCRdb ran MiXCR on the immunoSEQ multiplex PCR reads and lists one entry per CDR3 protein. Of approximately 74,000 distinct CDR3 sequences detected, 85% to 95% appear once; the ten largest clones hold less than 0.95%. The sequenced sample consisted of CD8+ T cells from PBMCs. These receptors were collected from a human donor with Susac syndrome.

The chain joins TRBV27 to TRBJ2-3; D unresolved. The CDR3 runs 15 residues. The germline gives CDR1 MNHEY, CDR2 SMNVEV (reference sequence). V was trimmed by 1 base and J by 2 bases, leaving 10 bases between them. Here the CDR3 reads CASSLWGYSTDTQYF. The CDR3 DNA reads TGTGCCAGCAGTTTATGGGGTTATTCCACAGATACGCAGTATTTT.

The chain employs TRBV7-9 and TRBJ2-5; tentatively, D is TRBD1 (6 bases). CDR3 size: 13 residues. V lost 5 bases and J 4 bases, leaving 11 bases between the germline ends. Germline CDR1 is SEHNR and CDR2 is FQNEAQ (reference sequence). The CDR3 region has the DNA TGTGCCAGCAGCCCCACAGGGAGAGAGACCCAGTACTTC. It specifies CASSPTGRETQYF.

The rearrangement links TRBV3-1 to TRBJ2-1; 8 nucleotides line up with TRBD2. CDR1 LGHDT and CDR2 YNNKEL come from the germline V gene (reference sequence). The CDR3 totals 16 residues. The V segment lost 6 bases and the J segment 3 bases; nucleotides outside the gene matches: 10. CDR3 loop: CASSRATSGFYNEQFF. The CDR3 nucleotides read TGTGCCAGCAGTCGAGCCACTAGCGGATTCTACAATGAGCAGTTCTTC.

The chain combines TRBV19 with TRBJ1-5; D uncertain. The CDR3 totals 15 residues. V was shortened by 3 bases and J by 2 bases, with 11 bases between the two germline ends. Germline V gives CDR1 LNHDA, CDR2 SQIVND (reference sequence). CDR3 coding DNA: TGTGCCAGTAGTATCTACGGTGAGGGCAATCAGCCCCAGCATTTT. It yields the protein CASSIYGEGNQPQHF.

The V gene is TRBV27, the J gene TRBJ2-7, with TRBD1 as a possible D gene (5 bases). This CDR3 region has 13 residues. V gave up 3 bases and J gave up 7 bases, with 13 bases separating them. Germline CDR1 MNHEY, CDR2 SMNVEV (reference sequence). The CDR3 sequence: CASSLTAPREQYF. The CDR3 DNA reads as TGTGCCAGCAGTTTGACAGCCCCTCGGGAGCAGTACTTC.

The CDR3 DNA sequence: TGTGCCAGCAGTACCCGGGACAGTAGCACAGATACGCAGTATTTT. Translating gives CASSTRDSSTDTQYF. This rearrangement joins TRBV6-1 to TRBJ2-3; 7 bases align to TRBD1. V was pared by 5 bases and J by 0 bases, with 5 bases of the junction left unmatched. The germline CDR1 and CDR2 sequences are MNHNS and SASEGT. The CDR3 is 15 amino acids.

V and J are TRBV7-9 and TRBJ1-2, with 7 bases aligning to TRBD1. The germline CDR1 and CDR2 sequences are SEHNR and FQNEAQ (reference sequence). The V segment lost 5 bases and the J segment 4 bases; nucleotides outside the gene matches: 7. The CDR3 extends over 14 amino acids. The CDR3 protein is CASSTPTGTYGYTF. CDR3 bases: TGTGCCAGCAGCACCCCGACAGGGACCTATGGCTACACCTTC. Full variable domain (missing parts from reference TRBV7-9 and TRBJ1-2): DTGVSQNPRHKITKRGQNVTFRCDPISEHNRLYWYRQTLGQGPEFLTYFQNEAQLEKSRLLSDRFSAERPKGSFSTLEIQRTEQGDSAMYLCASSTPTGTYGYTFGSGTRLTVV.

The rearrangement uses TRBV27 and TRBJ2-7, with D unclear. The CDR3 is made up of 14 amino acids. The V gene's germline CDR1 is MNHEY and CDR2 SMNVEV (reference sequence). Trimming cost V 2 bases and J 3 bases, with 11 bases left between them. In DNA, the CDR3 is TGTGCCAGCAGTTTAGGCGGTTACCTCTACGAGCAGTACTTC. The encoded protein is CASSLGGYLYEQYF.

This clonotype was seen just once. The chain couples TRBV19 to TRBJ2-5; 8 bases fit TRBD2. This CDR3 region has 16 residues. The V gene's germline CDR1 is LNHDA and CDR2 SQIVND (reference sequence). With 4 bases clipped from V and 1 base from J, the junction kept 8 bases outside the gene matches. CDR3 coding DNA: TGTGCCAGTAGTAGCCGCCGACTAGCGCCCCAAGAGACCCAGTACTTC. The encoded protein is CASSSRRLAPQETQYF.

This clonotype showed up just once. The chain employs TRBV11-3 and TRBJ2-1; D tentatively reads TRBD1 or TRBD2 (5 bases each). The V end was cut by 5 bases, the J end by 5 bases, with 10 bases between. This CDR3 region has 13 residues. Germline V gene data show CDR1 as SGHNT and CDR2 as YENEEA. CDR3 nucleotide sequence: TGTGCCAGCAGCCTGGGGGTAAACAATGAGCAGTTCTTC. Protein: CASSLGVNNEQFF.

The V gene is TRBV12-3 or TRBV12-4, the J gene TRBJ2-3, with D perhaps given as TRBD1 or TRBD2 (5 bases each). The CDR3 covers 14 residues. Deletions cut 3 bases from V and 2 bases from J, with 9 bases between. This CDR3 reads CASSFVGATDTQYF. As DNA, the CDR3 is TGTGCCAGCAGTTTTGTCGGGGCCACAGATACGCAGTATTTT.

Comments on this clonotype: Sequence at one end of the junction differs from germline and may be a read error. V gene TRBV15 combines with J gene TRBJ2-2, with TRBD1 matching over 11 bases. Germline V gene sequence: CDR1 LNHNV, CDR2 YYDKDF (reference sequence). The CDR3 has 14 amino acids. CDR3 sequence reads: CATSMDRGLEELFF. In DNA form, the CDR3 reads TGTGCCACAAGCATGGACAGGGGGCTAGAGGAGCTGTTTTTT.

The V and J genes are TRBV5-1 and TRBJ2-5; D not certain. The CDR3 covers 13 residues. Trimming stripped 0 bases from V and 5 bases from J, with 8 bases between. CDR1 SGHRS and CDR2 YFSETQ come from the germline V gene. The CDR3 region is CASSLAILETQYF. The CDR3 nucleotides are TGCGCCAGCAGCTTGGCCATCTTGGAGACCCAGTACTTC. Looking up the rest from reference TRBV5-1 and TRBJ2-5 gives the full variable domain: KAGVTQTPRYLIKTRGQQVTLSCSPISGHRSVSWYQQTPGQGLQFLFEYFSETQRNKGNFPGRFSGRQFSNSRSEMNVSTLELGDSALYLCASSLAILETQYFGPGTRLLVL.

The rearrangement links TRBV28 to TRBJ2-1; 8 nucleotides match TRBD2. CDR1 is MDHEN and CDR2 is SYDVKM in the germline V gene. The CDR3 runs 15 residues. The junction had 8 bases not matched to a gene; V was cut back by 6 bases and J by 4 bases. The CDR3, as DNA: TGTGCCAGCAGGGAGAGCGGGAGTGGTTACAATGAGCAGTTCTTC. It is translated as CASRESGSGYNEQFF.

The J gene is TRBJ2-1, the V gene TRBV29-1; TRBD1 or TRBD2 may be the D gene (5 bases each). Trimming left V 7 bases short and J 2 bases short, with 15 bases between. Germline loops: CDR1 SQVTM, CDR2 ANQGSEA. This CDR3 contains 14 residues. The CDR3 region has the DNA TGCAGCGGCGTGGGGACCAACGCCTACAATGAGCAGTTCTTC. Amino acids: CSGVGTNAYNEQFF.

The gene calls are TRBV11-2 and TRBJ2-1, with D perhaps matching TRBD2 (6 bases). The CDR3 loop spans 15 amino acids. V was clipped by 6 bases and J by 6 bases, with 18 bases between them. Germline V gene lookup returns CDR1 SGHAT and CDR2 FQNNGV. The CDR3 is CASRTRDLKGNEQFF. The CDR3 bases are TGTGCCAGCAGAACCCGGGACTTGAAAGGCAATGAGCAGTTCTTC.

The chain has TRBV6-5 and TRBJ2-1, with 12 bases lining up with TRBD2. The CDR3 has 15 residues. Germline values: CDR1 MNHEY, CDR2 SVGAGI. Losses at the gene ends were 6 bases for V and 8 bases for J; bases not matched to a gene: 8. This CDR3 reads CASSPRLAGVDEQFF. The CDR3 DNA reads TGTGCCAGCAGCCCACGACTAGCGGGAGTAGATGAGCAGTTCTTC.